One sample yielded the 19 T cell receptor beta chains listed below, sequenced in a study of blood T cell repertoires in COVID-19 (dated by TCRdb to about 2020). The protocol used for the library was the immunoSEQ multiplex PCR assay. TCRdb limited this immuneACCESS table to in-frame rearrangements with V and J called. A share of clones is missing; checked studies link under half to unresolved V genes, and the rest is unexplained. The sample table holds a few hundred thousand clones, of which 80% to 90% were seen once. The ten largest clones represent less than 2.5% of the sample. The sequencing input was PBMCs or T cells enriched from blood (not recorded which). The receptors were sampled from a man aged 25-40 years who had recovered from COVID-19.

This clone has just one count. The genes are TRBV2 and TRBJ2-2, with D possibly being TRBD2 (5 bases). CDR1 is SNHLY and CDR2 is FYNNEI in the germline V gene. Trimming took 6 bases from V and 0 from J, leaving 11 bases between them. The CDR3 covers 15 residues. The CDR3 nucleotides read TGTGCCAGCAGGGAGGACCGGGCGAACACCGGGGAGCTGTTTTTT. Protein sequence: CASREDRANTGELFF. The variable domain in full, completed from reference TRBV2 and TRBJ2-2, reads EPEVTQTPSHQVTQMGQEVILRCVPISNHLYFYWYRQILGQKVEFLVSFYNNEISEKSEIFDDQFSVERPDGSNFTLKIRSTKLEDSAMYFCASREDRANTGELFFGEGSRLTVL.

The J gene is TRBJ2-7, the V gene TRBV9; possible D gene TRBD2, 6 bases. The CDR3 runs 13 residues. Trimming stripped 3 bases from V and 6 bases from J, with 13 bases between. Germline V gene lookup returns CDR1 SGDLS and CDR2 YYNGEE. The CDR3 sequence: CASSARLVSEQYF. Here the CDR3 DNA reads TGTGCCAGCAGCGCCAGACTAGTCAGCGAGCAGTACTTC.

Only a few counts were recorded for this clone. The genes are TRBV4-1 and TRBJ1-1; no reliable D call. This CDR3 has 14 residues. The germline CDR1 and CDR2 sequences are MGHRA and YSYEKL. Trimming left V 1 base short and J 6 bases short, with 12 bases between. CDR3 protein: CASSQGDMISEAFF. The CDR3, as DNA: TGCGCCAGCAGCCAAGGAGATATGATATCTGAAGCTTTCTTT.

The chain carries TRBV19 and TRBJ1-5, with 9 bases matching TRBD1. Losses at the gene ends were 5 bases for V and 5 bases for J; bases not matched to a gene: 4. CDR1 LNHDA and CDR2 SQIVND come from the germline V gene (reference sequence). The CDR3 sequence is 14 residues long. CDR3 coding DNA: TGTGCCAGTAGTGTGACAGGGGGGGATCAGCCCCAGCATTTT. Its protein product is CASSVTGGDQPQHF.

The chain couples TRBV27 to TRBJ1-1, with D uncertain. Germline-derived CDR1 and CDR2 are MNHEY and SMNVEV (reference sequence). Trimming took off 2 bases at V and 3 bases at J, with 10 bases between the two ends. The CDR3 has 14 amino acids. The CDR3 region is CASSLGNAHTEAFF. CDR3 bases: TGTGCCAGCAGTTTAGGCAACGCACACACTGAAGCTTTCTTT.

About this clone: The limits of the CDR3 on the DNA are not certain, so only TCRdb's listed CDR3 is given. V and J are TRBV7-8 and TRBJ1-3; no DNA check was done on the table's D call, TRBD1. Per germline, CDR1 SGHVS and CDR2 FQNEAQ. The CDR3 sequence runs 16 residues, both termini included. CDR3 in amino acids: CASSLSLGQGGTPYIF.

This chain links TRBV7-9 with TRBJ2-1, with no clear D. The CDR3 sequence is 15 residues long. With 0 bases removed from V and 7 bases from J, the gap between germline ends came to 13 bases. The V gene's germline CDR1 is SEHNR and CDR2 FQNEAQ (reference sequence). The CDR3 coding sequence is TGTGCCAGCAGCTTAGCGTCGCTTCCCGGTAATGAGCAGTTCTTC. Its translation is CASSLASLPGNEQFF. The full variable domain, completed using reference TRBV7-9 and TRBJ2-1, is DTGVSQNPRHKITKRGQNVTFRCDPISEHNRLYWYRQTLGQGPEFLTYFQNEAQLEKSRLLSDRFSAERPKGSFSTLEIQRTEQGDSAMYLCASSLASLPGNEQFFGPGTRLTVL.

The V call is TRBV3-1 (or the pseudogene TRBV3-2), the J call TRBJ1-6; the D gene is possibly TRBD1 (5 bases). The CDR3 has 16 residues. CDR1 and CDR2 (germline): LGHDT, YNNKEL (reference sequence). Deletions cut 1 base from V and 5 bases from J, with 12 bases between. CDR3 DNA: TGTGCCAGCAGCCAAGGTGGGGCAGGGCATAATTCACCCCTCCACTTT. Translation gives CASSQGGAGHNSPLHF.

The CDR3 nucleotides read TGTGCCAGCAGCCAATTGGACATGGTTCTCACAGATACGCAGTATTTT. Its protein product is CASSQLDMVLTDTQYF. This rearrangement joins TRBV14 to TRBJ2-3; possibly TRBD1 for D (5 bases). Germline values: CDR1 SGHDN, CDR2 FVKESK. V dropped 2 bases and J dropped 2 bases, with 14 bases sitting between them. This CDR3 has 16 amino acids.

This chain connects TRBV7-2 to TRBJ2-2, with 12 bases identical to TRBD2. Trimming at V came to 3 bases and at J to 5 bases, leaving 4 bases not matched to a gene. The CDR3 spans 16 residues. From germline, CDR1 is SGHTA and CDR2 FQGNSA. The CDR3 DNA reads as TGTGCCAGCAGCTTGACTAGCGGGGGCGGAACCGGGGAGCTGTTTTTT. It specifies CASSLTSGGGTGELFF.

This chain connects TRBV5-6 to TRBJ1-2, with D perhaps matching TRBD1 (6 bases). Trimming left V 4 bases short and J 4 bases short, with 14 bases between. This CDR3 spans 14 amino acids. Germline assignment: CDR1 SGHDT and CDR2 YYEEEE. CDR3 residues: CASSEGGVAYGYTF. The CDR3, as DNA: TGTGCCAGCAGCGAAGGGGGTGTAGCCTATGGCTACACCTTC.

This clone was counted once. V gene TRBV9 combines with J gene TRBJ1-1; tentatively, D is TRBD1 (6 bases). The V end lost 0 bases, the J end lost 4 bases, and 7 bases lay between the germline ends. Germline V CDR1 and CDR2: SGDLS, YYNGEE. The CDR3 totals 13 residues. CDR3 sequence (DNA): TGTGCCAGCAGCGTAGCAGGGGCCACTGAAGCTTTCTTT. Its protein is CASSVAGATEAFF. Drawing the rest from reference TRBV9 and TRBJ1-1, the complete variable domain is DSGVTQTPKHLITATGQRVTLRCSPRSGDLSVYWYQQSLDQGLQFLIQYYNGEERAKGNILERFSAQQFPDLHSELNLSSLELGDSALYFCASSVAGATEAFFGQGTRLTVV.

The chain employs TRBV6-4 and TRBJ2-3, with TRBD1 matching over 9 bases. The CDR3 extends over 15 amino acids. Looked up from germline, CDR1 is MRHNA and CDR2 is SNTAGT. With V trimmed by 4 bases and J by 3 bases, 5 bases remained unmatched. CDR3 amino acids: CASSARTGATDTQYF. CDR3 coding DNA: TGTGCCAGCAGTGCGAGGACAGGGGCAACAGATACGCAGTATTTT.

V gene TRBV10-3 combines with J gene TRBJ2-7; 7 bases match TRBD1. CDR3 size: 13 residues. The V segment lost 8 bases and the J segment 3 bases; nucleotides outside the gene matches: 7. Looked up from germline, CDR1 is ENHRY and CDR2 is SYGVKD. The CDR3 loop is CAIGRDSGYEQYF. Here the CDR3 DNA reads TGTGCCATCGGCCGGGACAGCGGCTACGAGCAGTACTTC.

The genes are TRBV6-5 and TRBJ2-7; 8 nucleotides align to TRBD2. V lost 4 bases, J lost 7 bases, and 12 bases stayed unmatched. CDR1 and CDR2 (germline): MNHEY, SVGAGI. The CDR3 runs 15 residues. CDR3 nucleotide sequence: TGTGCCAGCAGTTTCTTAGCGGGACCTGGGAGGGAGCAGTACTTC. Translation gives CASSFLAGPGREQYF.

The J gene is TRBJ2-1, the V gene TRBV7-2, with 8 positions matching TRBD1. From germline, CDR1 is SGHTA and CDR2 FQGNSA. The CDR3 has 16 amino acids. V shed 0 bases, J shed 1 base, and the junction held 2 bases outside the gene matches. The CDR3 region is CASSLAWDRSYNEQFF. As DNA, the CDR3 is TGTGCCAGCAGCTTAGCCTGGGACAGGTCCTACAATGAGCAGTTCTTC. Combining the CDR3 with reference TRBV7-2 and TRBJ2-1 gives the whole variable domain GAGVSQSPSNKVTEKGKDVELRCDPISGHTALYWYRQSLGQGLEFLIYFQGNSAPDKSGLPSDRFSAERTGGSVSTLTIQRTQQEDSAVYLCASSLAWDRSYNEQFFGPGTRLTVL.

This clone was seen more than once but under ten times. This CDR3 is CASSLRGNNEQFF. The CDR3 DNA is TGTGCCAGCAGCTTACGAGGGAACAATGAGCAGTTCTTC. This chain connects TRBV11-3 to TRBJ2-1; the D gene is possibly TRBD2 (5 bases). The germline gives CDR1 SGHNT, CDR2 YENEEA. V lost 2 bases, J lost 5 bases, and 7 bases lay in between. This CDR3 has 13 amino acids.

The chain joins TRBV5-5 to TRBJ2-5, with 12 bases matching TRBD1. Germline values: CDR1 SGHKS, CDR2 YYEKEE (reference sequence). This CDR3 region has 16 residues. V trimming: 3 bases; J trimming: 5 bases; junction bases outside the gene matches: 8. Here the CDR3 reads CASSSPGQGAGETQYF. In DNA, the CDR3 is TGTGCCAGCAGCTCCCCGGGACAGGGGGCCGGGGAGACCCAGTACTTC.

This clone has just a few counts. The genes are TRBV18 and TRBJ2-7; D not certain. With 3 bases removed from V and 6 bases from J, the gap between germline ends came to 12 bases. The germline CDR1 and CDR2 sequences are KGHSH and LQKENI. This CDR3 is 13 amino acids long. CDR3 in amino acids: CASSPSPGLEQYF. Written as DNA, the CDR3 is TGTGCCAGCTCACCGAGTCCGGGTCTCGAGCAGTACTTC.